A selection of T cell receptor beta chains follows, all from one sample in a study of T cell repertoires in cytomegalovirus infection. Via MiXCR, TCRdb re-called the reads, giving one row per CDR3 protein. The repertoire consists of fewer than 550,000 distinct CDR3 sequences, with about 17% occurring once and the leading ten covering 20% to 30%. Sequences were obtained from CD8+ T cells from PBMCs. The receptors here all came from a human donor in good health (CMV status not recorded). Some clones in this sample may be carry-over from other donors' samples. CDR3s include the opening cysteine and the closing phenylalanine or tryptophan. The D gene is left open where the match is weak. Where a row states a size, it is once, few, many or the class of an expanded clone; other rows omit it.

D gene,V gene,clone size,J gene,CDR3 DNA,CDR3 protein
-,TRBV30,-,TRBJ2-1,TGTGCCTGGAGCCTCGGGTACAATGAGCAGTTCTTC,CAWSLGYNEQFF
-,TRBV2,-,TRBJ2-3,TGTGCCAGCAGTGTACCAGGGACAACAGATACGCAGTATTTT,CASSVPGTTDTQYF
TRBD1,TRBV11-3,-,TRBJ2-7,TGTGCCAGCAGCCAGACCCAACTATTCAGGGGGCGCTCCTACGAGCAGTACTTC,CASSQTQLFRGRSYEQYF
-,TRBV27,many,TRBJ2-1,TGTGCCAGCGACACGAACTCGGCACATAGCCCCTCCGAGCAGTTCTTC,CASDTNSAHSPSEQFF
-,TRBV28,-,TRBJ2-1,TGTGCCAGCAGTCCCGAGGGGGGGCGCTGGGGCTACAATGAGCAGTTCTTC,CASSPEGGRWGYNEQFF
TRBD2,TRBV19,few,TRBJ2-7,TGTGCCAGTAGTATAGGACTAGCTGTCACCTACGAGCAGTACTTC,CASSIGLAVTYEQYF
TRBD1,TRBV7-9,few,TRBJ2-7,TGTGCCAGCAGCCCACGGACAGGGAACCCGTTGGGCTACGAGCAGTACTTC,CASSPRTGNPLGYEQYF
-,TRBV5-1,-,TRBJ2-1,TGCGCCAGCACTGGGGCGGGGACTGAGCAGTTCTTC,CASTGAGTEQFF
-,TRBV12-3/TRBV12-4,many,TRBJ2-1,TGTGCCAGCAGAGGCACCGGGACGGAGTCCTACAATGAGCAGTTCTTC,CASRGTGTESYNEQFF
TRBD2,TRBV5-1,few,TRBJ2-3,TGCGCCAGCAGCTTGGCCGGCAGCGGGAGGGCCGAAGACACAGATACGCAGTATTTT,CASSLAGSGRAEDTDTQYF
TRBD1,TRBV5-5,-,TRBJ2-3,TGTGCCAGCAGCTTGGGACAGGGAAACGCAGATACGCAGTATTTT,CASSLGQGNADTQYF
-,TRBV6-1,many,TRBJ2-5,TGTGCCAGCAGTGAGGCCGGGATCCGTGAGACCCAGTACTTC,CASSEAGIRETQYF
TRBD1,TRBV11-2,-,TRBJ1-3,TGTGCCAGCAGCTCGCCGGGACAGGGCTCTGGAAACACCATATATTTT,CASSSPGQGSGNTIYF
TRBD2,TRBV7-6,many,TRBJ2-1,TGTGCCAGCAGCCCAGGGAGGAGACTAGCCTCTGAGCAGTTCTTC,CASSPGRRLASEQFF
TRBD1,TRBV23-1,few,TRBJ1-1,TGCGCCAGCAGTCTTCAGGGGGACAGGGGTCAGGGTGGGAACACTGAAGCTTTCTTT,CASSLQGDRGQGGNTEAFF
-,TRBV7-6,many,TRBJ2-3,TGTGCCAGCAGCCCGGGACAAGTTAGCACAGATACGCAGTATTTT,CASSPGQVSTDTQYF
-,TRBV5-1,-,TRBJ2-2,TGCGCCAGCAGCTTGGAGGGGATGAACACCGGGGAGCTGTTTTTT,CASSLEGMNTGELFF
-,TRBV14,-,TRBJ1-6,TGTGCCAGCAGCGATTTCGGACGGAATAATTCACCCCTCCACTTT,CASSDFGRNNSPLHF
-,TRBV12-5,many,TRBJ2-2,TGTGCTAGTGGTTTCCCTGACAGGCCGACCGGGGAGCTGTTTTTT,CASGFPDRPTGELFF
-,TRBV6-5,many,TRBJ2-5,TGTGCCAGCAGTTACTCGGCAGTTCAAGAGACCCAGTACTTC,CASSYSAVQETQYF
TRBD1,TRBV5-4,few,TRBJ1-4,TGTGCCAGCAGCTCGGGACAGGGGGCAACTAATGAAAAACTGTTTTTT,CASSSGQGATNEKLFF
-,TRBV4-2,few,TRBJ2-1,TGTGCCAGCAGCCCTCACTTCAAGAGCTCCTACAATGAGCAGTTCTTC,CASSPHFKSSYNEQFF
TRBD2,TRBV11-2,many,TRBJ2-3,TGTGCCAGCAGCTATTCGGGGGGAGCCTGGAGCACAGATACGCAGTATTTT,CASSYSGGAWSTDTQYF
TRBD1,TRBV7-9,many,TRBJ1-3,TGTGCCAGCAGCTCCAACAGGGGAGGCTCTGGAAACACCATATATTTT,CASSSNRGGSGNTIYF
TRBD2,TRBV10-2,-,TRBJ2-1,TGCGCCAGCGTGGGGCTAGCGGGAGCCAATGAGCAGTTCTTC,CASVGLAGANEQFF
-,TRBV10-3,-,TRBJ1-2,TGTGCCATCAGTGATGAGGGTCCGGATGGCTACACCTTC,CAISDEGPDGYTF
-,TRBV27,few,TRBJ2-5,TGTGCCAGCAGTTTGAGGGGACCGAGACAAGAGACCCAGTACTTC,CASSLRGPRQETQYF
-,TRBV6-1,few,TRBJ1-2,TGTGCCAGCAGCGAACAGGACGGCCCGCGGGGCTACACCTTC,CASSEQDGPRGYTF
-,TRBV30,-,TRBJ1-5,TGTGCCTGGAGTTTAGGGAATCAGCCCCAGCATTTT,CAWSLGNQPQHF
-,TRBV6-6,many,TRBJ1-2,TGTGCCAGCAGTTACCGTCCCTCCACTGCTAACTATGGCTACACCTTC,CASSYRPSTANYGYTF
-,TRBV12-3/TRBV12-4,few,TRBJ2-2,TGTGCCAGCAGTTTGGAGGGCTCCACCGGGGTGCTGTTTTTT,CASSLEGSTGVLFF
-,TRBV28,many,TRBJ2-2,TGTGCCAGCAGTTTAGAGACTGACGGAACCACCGGGGAGCTGTTTTTT,CASSLETDGTTGELFF
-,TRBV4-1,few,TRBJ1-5,TGCGCCAGCAGCCAAGTTACATCCGGACAGCCCCAGCATTTT,CASSQVTSGQPQHF
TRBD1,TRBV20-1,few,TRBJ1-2,TGCAGTGCTAGCCGGGGAGAGGACAGGCCCTTCTATGGCTACACCTTC,CSASRGEDRPFYGYTF
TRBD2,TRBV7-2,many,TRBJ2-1,TGTGCCAGCAGAACCCGACTAGCGGGGGGTAATGAGCAGTTCTTC,CASRTRLAGGNEQFF
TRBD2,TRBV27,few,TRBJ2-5,TGTGCCAGCAGTTTAATAGCGGGAGGGCCGGGGGAGACCCAGTACTTC,CASSLIAGGPGETQYF
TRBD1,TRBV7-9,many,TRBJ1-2,TGTGCCAGCAGCCCACCGGGACAGGGATTTGGCTACACCTTC,CASSPPGQGFGYTF
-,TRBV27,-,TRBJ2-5,TGTGCCAGCAGTTTTTCCGGGGCGGCTCAAGAGACCCAGTACTTC,CASSFSGAAQETQYF
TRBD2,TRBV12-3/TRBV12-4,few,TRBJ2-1,TGTGCCAGCAGTCCCTCGACTAGCGGGGGCGAGCAGTTCTTC,CASSPSTSGGEQFF
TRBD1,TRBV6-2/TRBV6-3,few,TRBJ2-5,TGTGCCAGCAGTCACGGCCCCTGGACAGGGGTCGAGACCCAGTACTTC,CASSHGPWTGVETQYF
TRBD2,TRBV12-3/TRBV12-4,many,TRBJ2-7,TGTGCCAGCAGTGGGTTAGAACTAGCGGGAGTTCTCTACGAGCAGTACTTC,CASSGLELAGVLYEQYF
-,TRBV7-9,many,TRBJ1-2,TGTGCCAGCAGAAGCGAGAATAACTATGGCTACACCTTC,CASRSENNYGYTF
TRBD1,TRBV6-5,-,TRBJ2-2,TGTGCCAGCAAGGTCTCCGGACAGGGCGCCGGGGAGCTGTTTTTT,CASKVSGQGAGELFF
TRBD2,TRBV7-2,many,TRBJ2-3,TGTGCCAGCAGCTTTGCGGCGGGGGGAAACACAGATACGCAGTATTTT,CASSFAAGGNTDTQYF
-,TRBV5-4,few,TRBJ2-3,TGTGCCAGCAGCCCGGTGGGGGATTACACAGATACGCAGTATTTT,CASSPVGDYTDTQYF
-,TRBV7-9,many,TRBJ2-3,TGTGCCAGCAGCGCCCTCGCGGGCGGGCCAGATACGCAGTATTTT,CASSALAGGPDTQYF
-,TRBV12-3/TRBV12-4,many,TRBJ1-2,TGTGCCAGCAGCCCAGCAATGGTGGAACACGAAAGAGCTAACTATGGCTACACCTTC,CASSPAMVEHERANYGYTF